The 12 T cell receptor beta chains below come from one sample, sequenced in a study of blood T cells in healthy people across ages. Together with a sample-barcoded 5' primer, a J-beta primer mix was included in a second PCR lasting about 7 to 11 cycles. TCRdb reanalysed the 5' RACE reads using MiXCR and keeps one entry per CDR3 protein. The sample carries some 1.5 million distinct CDR3 sequences, approximately 43% recorded once. Specimen: blood. These receptors all stem from a woman aged 18-35 years in good health.

This clonotype occurred once. V is TRBV7-8 and J is TRBJ2-4, with 13 bases aligning to TRBD2. J gave up 13 bases and V 8 bases, and 26 bases lay outside the gene matches. Germline CDR1 SGHVS, CDR2 FQNEAQ. The CDR3 spans 19 residues. Here the CDR3 reads CASLVGLAGVRFLNNEQYF. The CDR3 coding sequence is TGTGCCAGCCTCGTAGGACTAGCGGGAGTACGATTCCTCAACAATGAGCAGTACTTC.

This chain uses TRBV7-2 with TRBJ2-5, with D tentatively TRBD2 (5 bases). Trimming cost V 4 bases and J 7 bases, with 28 bases left between them. Germline CDR1 reads SGHTA; CDR2 reads FQGNSA. The CDR3 spans 18 residues. This CDR3 is CASSSRRSTGTGIGTQYF. CDR3 DNA sequence: TGTGCCAGCAGCTCGAGGAGGTCAACGGGAACCGGTATTGGGACCCAGTACTTC.

The V and J genes are TRBV7-2 and TRBJ2-3; D remains unclear. This CDR3 comprises 15 residues. Germline V CDR1 and CDR2: SGHTA, FQGNSA. V was trimmed by 6 bases and J by 0 bases, leaving 13 bases between them. The CDR3 DNA reads TGTGCCAGCAGGTCAGGACCCACCAGCACAGATACGCAGTATTTT. Translation: CASRSGPTSTDTQYF.

This clonotype was seen only a few times. The chain uses TRBV7-9 and TRBJ1-1; D possibly corresponds to TRBD1 (6 bases). Germline CDR1 and CDR2: SEHNR and FQNEAQ (reference sequence). Trimming took 1 base from V and 5 from J, leaving 14 bases between them. This CDR3 is 15 amino acids long. In DNA, the CDR3 is TGTGCCAGCAGCTTAGTACAGGGTGGGTATACTGAAGCTTTCTTT. It encodes CASSLVQGGYTEAFF.

V and J are TRBV28 and TRBJ2-3; no definite D call. This CDR3 comprises 13 residues. The germline V gene encodes CDR1 MDHEN and CDR2 SYDVKM. The V and J ends lost 10 bases and 2 bases respectively, with 13 bases between them. The CDR3: CAIPEPDTDTQYF. In DNA, the CDR3 is TGTGCCATCCCTGAGCCGGACACAGATACGCAGTATTTT.

This sequence joins TRBV12-3 or TRBV12-4 and TRBJ1-5; D is perhaps TRBD1 (5 bases). V was clipped by 2 bases and J by 0 bases, with 20 bases between them. CDR3 length: 19 residues. The CDR3 protein is CASSLWAGAASDSNQPQHF. DNA for the CDR3: TGTGCCAGCAGTTTATGGGCCGGGGCAGCGAGTGATAGCAATCAGCCCCAGCATTTT.

J is TRBJ1-2 and V is TRBV27, with 7 positions matching TRBD1. This CDR3 has 14 residues. V lost 1 base, J lost 6 bases, and 5 bases stayed unmatched. Germline loops: CDR1 MNHEY, CDR2 SMNVEV (reference sequence). The CDR3 loop is CASSLYRGGDGYTF. The DNA for the CDR3 is TGTGCCAGCAGTTTATACAGGGGTGGGGATGGCTACACCTTC.

This clonotype was counted ten times or more. The chain carries TRBV6-1 and TRBJ2-5, with D perhaps TRBD2 (6 bases). Trimming removed 3 bases from V and 3 bases from J, with 14 bases in between. Germline CDR1 and CDR2: MNHNS and SASEGT. The CDR3 is 15 residues long. The CDR3 loop is CASSEYRDSKETQYF. In DNA, the CDR3 is TGTGCCAGCAGTGAGTACCGGGACTCTAAAGAGACCCAGTACTTC.

This clonotype was seen more than once but under ten times. The chain links TRBV19 to TRBJ2-1; D ambiguous. The V and J ends lost 1 base and 0 bases respectively, with 4 bases between them. Germline V gene data show CDR1 as LNHDA and CDR2 as SQIVND (reference sequence). CDR3 length equals 14 residues. CDR3 residues: CASSIASSYNEQFF. CDR3 in DNA: TGTGCCAGTAGTATAGCAAGCTCCTACAATGAGCAGTTCTTC.

The V and J genes are TRBV15 and TRBJ2-7, with a weak D call TRBD2 (6 bases). Deletions cut 4 bases from V and 5 bases from J, with 24 bases between. The CDR3 covers 17 residues. The germline CDR1 and CDR2 sequences are LNHNV and YYDKDF (reference sequence). The DNA for the CDR3 is TGTGCCACCAGCACAACCCCGGGGGATAGGGTGGGCCACGAGCAGTACTTC. Its protein is CATSTTPGDRVGHEQYF.

Turning to this clonotype: One junction end disagrees with the germline gene, perhaps due to a read error. The V and J genes are TRBV10-2 and TRBJ1-1; D gene ambiguous. The CDR3 sequence is 12 residues long. Per germline, CDR1 WSHSY and CDR2 SAAADI. CDR3 residues: CASRESITEAFF. In DNA form, the CDR3 reads TGCGCCAGCAGGGAGTCGATCACTGAAGCTTTCTTT.

This clonotype was counted only a few times. This CDR3 is CASSYAYNEQYF. The CDR3 DNA is TGTGCCAGCAGCTACGCCTACAATGAGCAGTACTTC. V usage is TRBV28 and J usage is TRBJ2-1; D remains ambiguous. The DNA end lines up better with TRBJ2-7; the J call may be wrong. The CDR3 has 12 amino acids. From germline, CDR1 is MDHEN and CDR2 SYDVKM.